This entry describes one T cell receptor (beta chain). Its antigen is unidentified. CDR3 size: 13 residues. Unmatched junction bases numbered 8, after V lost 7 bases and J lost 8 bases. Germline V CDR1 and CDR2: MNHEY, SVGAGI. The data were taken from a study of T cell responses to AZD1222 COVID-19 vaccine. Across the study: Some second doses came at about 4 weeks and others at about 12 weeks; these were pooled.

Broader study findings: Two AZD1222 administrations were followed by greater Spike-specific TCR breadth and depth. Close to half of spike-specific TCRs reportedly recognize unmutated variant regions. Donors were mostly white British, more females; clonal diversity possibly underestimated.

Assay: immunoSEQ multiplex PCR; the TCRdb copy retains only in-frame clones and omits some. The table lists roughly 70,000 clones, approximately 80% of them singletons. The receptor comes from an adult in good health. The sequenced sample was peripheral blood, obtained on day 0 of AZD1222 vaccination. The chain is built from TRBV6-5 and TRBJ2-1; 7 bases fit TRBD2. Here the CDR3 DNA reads TGTGCCAGCACCTTACCAGGGAGGGATGAGCAGTTCTTC. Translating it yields CASTLPGRDEQFF.